One sample yielded the 8 T cell receptor beta chains listed below, sequenced in a study of cytomegalovirus exposure and HLA in healthy donors. With 60 Vbeta and 13 Jbeta primers, the PCR was carried out. This table comes from immunoSEQ multiplex PCR, and its TCRdb copy is limited to in-frame clones, with some not included. The sample consists of about 190,000 clones, over 60% of them appearing once. The sequenced sample consisted of PBMCs. These receptors were taken from a man younger than 40 in good health and CMV-seropositive.

The V call is TRBV28, the J call TRBJ2-7, with a possible D match to TRBD2 (6 bases). From germline, CDR1 is MDHEN and CDR2 SYDVKM. V dropped 4 bases and J dropped 3 bases, with 16 bases sitting between them. The CDR3 spans 15 residues. DNA for the CDR3: TGTGCCAGCAGTTGGGGCCGGGACTTCCACTACGAGCAGTACTTC. Encoded protein: CASSWGRDFHYEQYF.

The chain is built from TRBV7-9 and TRBJ2-1, with 9 bases fitting TRBD2. This CDR3 region has 16 residues. V was pared by 4 bases and J by 1 base, with 5 bases of the junction left unmatched. Germline CDR1 and CDR2: SEHNR and FQNEAQ (reference sequence). The CDR3 nucleotides are TGTGCCAGCAGCTCCGAGACTAGCGGATCCTACAATGAGCAGTTCTTC. Amino acid sequence: CASSSETSGSYNEQFF.

The chain combines TRBV28 with TRBJ1-1; maybe TRBD1 (5 bases). The germline V gene encodes CDR1 MDHEN and CDR2 SYDVKM. Deletions cut 8 bases from V and 7 bases from J, with 23 bases between. CDR3 size: 15 residues. Here the CDR3 DNA reads TGTGCCAGCGGTACCATGGGGGGACGCTTGAGTGAAGCTTTCTTT. Translation gives CASGTMGGRLSEAFF.

The sample holds one count of this clone. This chain connects TRBV5-4 to TRBJ2-3; D gene ambiguous. The CDR3 contains 13 residues. Per the germline V gene, CDR1 is SGHNT and CDR2 is YYREEE (reference sequence). With 0 bases removed from V and 0 bases from J, the gap between germline ends came to 2 bases. CDR3 sequence reads: CASSLVSTDTQYF. In DNA, the CDR3 is TGTGCCAGCAGCTTGGTAAGCACAGATACGCAGTATTTT.

The chain joins TRBV5-1 to TRBJ1-2, with TRBD1 as a possible D gene (5 bases). Germline CDR1 SGHRS, CDR2 YFSETQ. The CDR3 has 15 residues. V lost 6 bases to trimming and J lost 4 bases, with 19 bases between them. The CDR3 loop reads CASTFGRGLPYGYTF. CDR3 DNA: TGCGCCAGCACCTTTGGTAGGGGTCTACCCTATGGCTACACCTTC.

This chain uses TRBV9 with TRBJ1-3, with TRBD1 matching over 8 bases. This CDR3 comprises 17 residues. Germline loops: CDR1 SGDLS, CDR2 YYNGEE. V gave up 4 bases and J gave up 0 bases; unmatched junction bases: 9. The CDR3 DNA reads as TGTGCCAGCAGCCACCCCGTGACAGGGGACTCTGGAAACACCATATATTTT. Residues: CASSHPVTGDSGNTIYF.

CDR3 nucleotides: TGTGCCAGCAGTGCCCGGGGGGGCCCAGAGGTGGCAGATACGCAGTATTTT. Amino acids: CASSARGGPEVADTQYF. The rearrangement joins TRBV2 to TRBJ2-3, with TRBD2 matching 8 bases. CDR1 is SNHLY and CDR2 is FYNNEI in the germline V gene. With 4 bases clipped from V and 4 bases from J, the junction kept 13 bases outside the gene matches. The CDR3 extends over 17 amino acids. The complete variable domain, with remaining parts taken from reference TRBV2 and TRBJ2-3, reads EPEVTQTPSHQVTQMGQEVILRCVPISNHLYFYWYRQILGQKVEFLVSFYNNEISEKSEIFDDQFSVERPDGSNFTLKIRSTKLEDSAMYFCASSARGGPEVADTQYFGPGTRLTVL.

The table lists this clone with a few counts. V is TRBV4-2 and J is TRBJ2-4, with TRBD1 as a possible D gene (6 bases). CDR1 is LGHNA and CDR2 is YNFKEQ in the germline V gene. The V end was cut by 3 bases, the J end by 8 bases, with 14 bases between. This CDR3 has 14 amino acids. CDR3 coding DNA: TGTGCCAGCAGCCAGGACAGAGCTGTATACATTCAGTACTTC. Translating gives CASSQDRAVYIQYF.